These 2 T cell receptor beta chains were all obtained from the same sample, sequenced in a study of T cell changes during pregnancy in multiple sclerosis. Method: immunoSEQ multiplex PCR; TCRdb's copy keeps in-frame clones and lacks some. The sample includes about 38,000 clones, 85% to 95% of them seen just once. The specimen was CD4+ T cells from peripheral blood mononuclear cells, collected in the second trimester of pregnancy. Receptors originate from a female donor with multiple sclerosis, enrolled in a pregnancy study.

CDR3: CASSVGTGGNQPQHF. DNA of the CDR3: TGTGCCAGCAGCGTCGGGACAGGGGGCAATCAGCCCCAGCATTTT. The V gene is TRBV9, the J gene TRBJ1-5, with 10 bases lining up with TRBD1. The ends lost 2 bases at V and 2 bases at J; junction bases unmatched: 1. Germline V CDR1 and CDR2: SGDLS, YYNGEE. The length of the CDR3 is 15 residues.

CDR3 DNA sequence: TGTGCCAGCAGCGAAGCGGGAGGGCGGGATACGCAGTATTTT. Translated, it gives CASSEAGGRDTQYF. V gene TRBV6-4 combines with J gene TRBJ2-3, with 10 nucleotides matching TRBD2. V lost 6 bases and J lost 6; bases outside the gene matches: 6. This CDR3 contains 14 residues. CDR1 and CDR2 from the germline V gene are MRHNA and SNTAGT.